Following are 25 T cell receptor beta chains from one sample sequenced in a study of molecular identifiers for immune sequencing clone quantification. A single record per CDR3 protein comes from TCRdb applying MiXCR to the PCR reads. This sample yields about 510,000 distinct CDR3 sequences, of which around 23% are seen a single time; approximately 0.8% belongs to the top ten. Material: naive CD8+ T cells from blood, with Jurkat cell RNA spiked in. Subset noted: FACS-sorted CD8+CD4-CCR7+CD45RA+ naive T cells. The receptors shown here come from a human donor in good health. Some libraries in this study had Jurkat cell RNA spiked in.

This clonotype has ten or more counts. The chain joins TRBV6-5 to TRBJ2-5; D is perhaps TRBD1 (6 bases). The germline V and J ends were trimmed by 3 bases and 9 bases, with 20 bases remaining between them. This CDR3 region has 15 residues. Germline assignment: CDR1 MNHEY and CDR2 SVGAGI. Written as DNA, the CDR3 is TGTGCCAGCAGTTATCGTGGGGGCCCCGAGGTGGCCCAGTACTTC. This sequence encodes CASSYRGGPEVAQYF.

The V call is TRBV3-1, the J call TRBJ2-2, with D perhaps matching TRBD1 or TRBD2 (5 bases each). Deletions cut 7 bases from V and 10 bases from J, with 16 bases between. Germline V gene data show CDR1 as LGHDT and CDR2 as YNNKEL (reference sequence). The CDR3 runs 13 residues. The CDR3 DNA reads as TGTGCCAGCACCAGGGACCAGGAGGAGGAGCTGTTTTTT. It specifies CASTRDQEEELFF.

The sample holds many counts of this clonotype. The rearrangement joins TRBV2 to TRBJ1-5; a weak D match, TRBD1 (6 bases). Trimming cost V 4 bases and J 0 bases, with 10 bases left between them. Germline V gene sequence: CDR1 SNHLY, CDR2 FYNNEI. The CDR3 has 15 residues. The CDR3 sequence: CASSADSYSNQPQHF. CDR3 bases: TGTGCCAGCAGTGCGGACAGCTATAGCAATCAGCCCCAGCATTTT.

The chain recombines TRBV11-2 with TRBJ2-7; 7 bases fit TRBD1. CDR1 and CDR2 from the germline V gene are SGHAT and FQNNGV. Unmatched junction bases numbered 5, after V lost 8 bases and J lost 1 base. The CDR3 has 13 residues. CDR3 residues: CASGSGQSYEQYF. In nucleotides, the CDR3 is TGTGCCAGCGGCTCGGGACAGTCCTACGAGCAGTACTTC.

V and J are TRBV21-1 and TRBJ2-3; the table's TRBD1 call for D was not verified on the DNA. TRBV21-1 is flagged as a pseudogene. The CDR3 consists of 15 residues. Here the CDR3 reads CASGKGDRQSDTQYF. The DNA for the CDR3 is TGTGCCAGCGGCAAAGGGGACAGGCAGTCAGATACGCAGTATTTT.

This clonotype occurred a few times. The genes are TRBV12-3 or TRBV12-4 and TRBJ1-1; D may be TRBD1 (6 bases). The CDR3 is made up of 11 amino acids. The ends were cut back, 10 bases at V and 5 bases at J, with 11 bases in the middle. CDR3 nucleotides: TGTGCCATTGTCCAGGGGACTGAAGCTTTCTTT. Protein sequence: CAIVQGTEAFF.

This chain uses TRBV11-3 with TRBJ2-1, with D perhaps TRBD2 (6 bases). The CDR3 runs 12 residues. Germline CDR1 is SGHNT and CDR2 is YENEEA. Trimming stripped 5 bases from V and 10 bases from J, with 12 bases between. CDR3 residues: CASSGTLGEQFF. In DNA form, the CDR3 reads TGTGCCAGCAGCGGGACTCTAGGCGAGCAGTTCTTC. The full variable domain, with the rest looked up from reference TRBV11-3 and TRBJ2-1, is EAGVVQSPRYKIIEKKQPVAFWCNPISGHNTLYWYLQNLGQGPELLIRYENEEAVDDSQLPKDRFSAERLKGVDSTLKIQPAELGDSAVYLCASSGTLGEQFFGPGTRLTVL.

This clonotype was picked up many times. This chain links TRBV2 with TRBJ2-3, with 9 bases fitting TRBD1. Germline assignment: CDR1 SNHLY and CDR2 FYNNEI. This CDR3 has 16 residues. Losses at the gene ends were 4 bases for V and 4 bases for J; bases not matched to a gene: 9. CDR3 DNA sequence: TGTGCCAGCAGTGTTTTCTGGGACAGGGCCCCAGATACGCAGTATTTT. It encodes CASSVFWDRAPDTQYF.

For the CDR3, the DNA is TGTGCCTGGAGGCAATTTGGAAACACCATATATTTT. As protein: CAWRQFGNTIYF. The V and J genes are TRBV30 and TRBJ1-3; D is unresolved. Trimming pared 3 bases from V and 3 bases from J, leaving 6 bases between. The length of the CDR3 is 12 residues. Germline V CDR1 and CDR2: GTSNPN, SVGIG (reference sequence).

With regard to this clonotype: At one end the junction does not follow the germline gene, possibly because of a read error. This sequence joins TRBV19 and TRBJ2-2; D gene unclear. Germline V gene sequence: CDR1 LNHDA, CDR2 SQIVND (reference sequence). The CDR3 contains 16 residues. The DNA of the CDR3 is TGTGCCGGTAGTATTTCGGGCCGTATGCCATCCGGGGAGCTGTTTTTT. This encodes CAGSISGRMPSGELFF.

This clonotype showed up just a few times. V usage is TRBV20-1 and J usage is TRBJ2-5; D ambiguous. V was cut by 0 bases and J by 2 bases, with 25 bases left in between. The CDR3 consists of 19 residues. Looked up from germline, CDR1 is DFQATT and CDR2 is SNEGSKA (reference sequence). The CDR3 loop reads CSARDYGYTDPSSQETQYF. CDR3 DNA sequence: TGCAGTGCTAGAGATTATGGCTATACCGACCCATCATCACAAGAGACCCAGTACTTC.

V gene TRBV3-1 combines with J gene TRBJ2-7; TRBD2 matches at 11 bases. This CDR3 is built from 16 residues. V trimming: 0 bases; J trimming: 4 bases; junction bases outside the gene matches: 5. Per the germline V gene, CDR1 is LGHDT and CDR2 is YNNKEL (reference sequence). Here the CDR3 reads CASSQELGLAGYEQYF. CDR3 DNA sequence: TGTGCCAGCAGCCAAGAACTAGGACTAGCGGGTTACGAGCAGTACTTC.

This clonotype was seen a handful of times. The chain joins TRBV30 to TRBJ2-7; 7 bases match TRBD2. V shed 3 bases, J shed 0 bases, and the junction held 11 bases outside the gene matches. Looked up from germline, CDR1 is GTSNPN and CDR2 is SVGIG (reference sequence). CDR3 length equals 16 residues. CDR3 sequence: CAWRDPMGGSSYEQYF. As DNA, the CDR3 is TGTGCCTGGAGGGACCCCATGGGCGGGAGCTCCTACGAGCAGTACTTC.

The gene calls are TRBV7-2 and TRBJ1-1, with 10 bases fitting TRBD1. CDR3 length: 15 amino acids. After removal of 5 bases from V and 4 bases from J, the junction contained 7 bases not matched to a gene. Germline V gene lookup returns CDR1 SGHTA and CDR2 FQGNSA. As DNA, the CDR3 is TGTGCCAGCAGCCCCTGGACAGGGGGGAGCACTGAAGCTTTCTTT. Residues: CASSPWTGGSTEAFF.

As regards this clonotype: The germline gene is not matched at one end of the junction; a read error may be the cause. The CDR3 DNA sequence: TGTACCTGGAACCCCACACGGAACACTGAAGCTTTCTTT. Its translation is CTWNPTRNTEAFF. This chain joins TRBV30 and TRBJ1-1; no clear D gene. The CDR3 has 13 residues. Germline CDR1 is GTSNPN and CDR2 is SVGIG (reference sequence).

In this sample, this clonotype turned up many times. V is TRBV5-1 and J is TRBJ1-1, with TRBD1 matching 8 bases. The CDR3 contains 14 residues. CDR1 and CDR2 from the germline V gene are SGHRS and YFSETQ. V gave up 4 bases and J gave up 1 base; unmatched junction bases: 3. The CDR3 loop is CASSGGQENTEAFF. In nucleotides, the CDR3 is TGCGCCAGCAGCGGGGGACAGGAGAACACTGAAGCTTTCTTT.

CDR3 sequence: CASSLGQGTTSEQYF. CDR3 sequence (DNA): TGTGCCAGCAGTCTGGGACAGGGGACCACTTCTGAGCAGTACTTC. V gene TRBV12-3 or TRBV12-4 combines with J gene TRBJ2-7, with 10 positions matching TRBD1. Trimming removed 5 bases from V and 7 bases from J; junction bases left unmatched: 11. This CDR3 spans 15 amino acids.

A remark on this clonotype: An end of the junction does not agree with germline; a read error may underlie this. The rearrangement uses TRBV2 and TRBJ2-5, with 8 bases that match TRBD1. The V gene's germline CDR1 is SNHLY and CDR2 FYNNEI. The CDR3 contains 13 residues. The CDR3, as DNA: TGTGCCAGCAGACAGGGGGGTCAAGAGATCCAGTACTTC. Amino acids: CASRQGGQEIQYF.

This clonotype has at least ten counts. The V call is TRBV5-1, the J call TRBJ2-3, with TRBD2 identical over 7 bases. The junction had 7 bases not matched to a gene; V was cut back by 3 bases and J by 6 bases. The CDR3 spans 14 residues. CDR1 is SGHRS and CDR2 is YFSETQ in the germline V gene. The CDR3 protein is CASSSRLAVDTQYF. In DNA, the CDR3 is TGCGCCAGCAGCTCCCGACTAGCTGTCGATACGCAGTATTTT.

As regards this clonotype: The junction and the germline gene differ at one end; a read error may be behind it. The rearrangement links TRBV12-5 to TRBJ2-3; 10 bases match TRBD1. This CDR3 has 16 residues. Germline V gene sequence: CDR1 LGHNT, CDR2 FRNRAP. The DNA of the CDR3 is TGTGCTAGTGGCCACTGGACAGGGGGAGACACAGGTACGCAGTATTTT. The encoded protein is CASGHWTGGDTGTQYF.

This clonotype was found many times. The chain employs TRBV20-1 and TRBJ2-2; 9 nucleotides align to TRBD2. There are 15 residues in the CDR3. Germline lookup yields CDR1 DFQATT and CDR2 SNEGSKA (reference sequence). The junction had 4 bases not matched to a gene; V was cut back by 0 bases and J by 5 bases. The CDR3: CSARDYSGRTGELFF. The CDR3, as DNA: TGCAGTGCTAGAGACTATAGCGGGAGAACCGGGGAGCTGTTTTTT.

The chain joins TRBV13 to TRBJ2-5; 7 positions agree with TRBD2. In germline, CDR1 is PRHDT, CDR2 FYEKMQ (reference sequence). V lost 2 bases to trimming and J lost 3 bases; unmatched junction nucleotides: 15. The CDR3 runs 18 residues. DNA for the CDR3: TGTGCCAGCAGCTTAACGCGGCCCATGACTAGCAGAGAAGAGACCCAGTACTTC. Amino acid sequence: CASSLTRPMTSREETQYF. Together with reference TRBV13 and TRBJ2-5, the CDR3 gives the full variable domain: AAGVIQSPRHLIKEKRETATLKCYPIPRHDTVYWYQQGPGQDPQFLISFYEKMQSDKGSIPDRFSAQQFSDYHSELNMSSLELGDSALYFCASSLTRPMTSREETQYFGPGTRLLVL.

The chain couples TRBV6-1 to TRBJ2-3; 8 bases match TRBD1. Trimming took 0 bases from V and 6 from J; bases not matched to a gene: 8. CDR3 length equals 16 residues. The germline V gene encodes CDR1 MNHNS and CDR2 SASEGT. The CDR3 sequence is CASSEARDRHPDTQYF. In nucleotides, the CDR3 is TGTGCCAGCAGTGAAGCTAGGGACAGGCATCCCGATACGCAGTATTTT.

This clonotype was counted many times. CDR3 residues: CASSGMGNIRTDTQYF. CDR3 DNA: TGTGCCAGCAGCGGGATGGGGAATATTCGCACAGATACGCAGTATTTT. The J gene is TRBJ2-3, the V gene TRBV7-8; no clear D. V lost 5 bases and J 1 base, leaving 16 bases between the germline ends. The CDR3 totals 16 residues. The V gene's germline CDR1 is SGHVS and CDR2 FQNEAQ. Drawing the rest from reference TRBV7-8 and TRBJ2-3, the complete variable domain is GAGVSQSPRYKVAKRGQDVALRCDPISGHVSLFWYQQALGQGPEFLTYFQNEAQLDKSGLPSDRFFAERPEGSVSTLKIQRTQQEDSAVYLCASSGMGNIRTDTQYFGPGTRLTVL.

Remarks on this clonotype: A much larger clone lies a single base off, so this may be a read error. The gene calls are TRBV6-5 and TRBJ2-4; 12 bases align to TRBD1. This CDR3 comprises 16 residues. Looked up from germline, CDR1 is MNHEY and CDR2 is SVGAGI. CDR3 nucleotides: TGTGCCGGCAGTTCGCAGCGGGACAGGGGGCTGGACATTCAGTACTTC. Protein product: CAGSSQRDRGLDIQYF.